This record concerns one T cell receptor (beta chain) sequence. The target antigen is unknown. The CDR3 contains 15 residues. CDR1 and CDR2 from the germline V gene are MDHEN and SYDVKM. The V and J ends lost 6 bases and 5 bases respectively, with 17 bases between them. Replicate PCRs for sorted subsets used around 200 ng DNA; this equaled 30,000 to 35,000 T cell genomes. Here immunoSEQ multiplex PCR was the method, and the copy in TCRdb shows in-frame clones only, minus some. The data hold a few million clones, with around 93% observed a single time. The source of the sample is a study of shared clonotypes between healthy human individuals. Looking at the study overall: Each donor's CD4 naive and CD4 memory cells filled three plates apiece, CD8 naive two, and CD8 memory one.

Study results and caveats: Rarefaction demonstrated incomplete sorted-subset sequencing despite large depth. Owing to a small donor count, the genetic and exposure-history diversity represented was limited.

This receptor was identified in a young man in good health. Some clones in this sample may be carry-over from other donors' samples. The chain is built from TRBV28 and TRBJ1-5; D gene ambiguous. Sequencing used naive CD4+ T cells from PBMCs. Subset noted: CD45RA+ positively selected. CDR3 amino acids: CASSRYVPPYQPQHF. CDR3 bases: TGTGCCAGCAGCCGATACGTCCCTCCTTATCAGCCCCAGCATTTT.